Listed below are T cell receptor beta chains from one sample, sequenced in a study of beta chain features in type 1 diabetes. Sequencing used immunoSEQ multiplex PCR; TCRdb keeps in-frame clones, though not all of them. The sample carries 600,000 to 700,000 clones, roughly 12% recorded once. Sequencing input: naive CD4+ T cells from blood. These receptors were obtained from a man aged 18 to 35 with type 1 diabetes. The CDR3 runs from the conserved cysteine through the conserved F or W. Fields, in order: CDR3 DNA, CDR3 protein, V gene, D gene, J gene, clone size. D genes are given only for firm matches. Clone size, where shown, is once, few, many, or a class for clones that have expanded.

cdr3_nt: TGTGCCAGCAGCCTGAACAGGGAGGTGAATTCACCCCTCCACTTT
cdr3_aa: CASSLNREVNSPLHF
v_call: TRBV9
d_call: .
j_call: TRBJ1-6
clone_size: few

cdr3_nt: TGTGCCAGCAGCCTAAGGGGGGCCGGGGAGACCCAGTACTTC
cdr3_aa: CASSLRGAGETQYF
v_call: TRBV11-3
d_call: .
j_call: TRBJ2-5
clone_size: few

cdr3_nt: TGTGCCAGCAGTTACGACAGCAATCAGCCCCAGCATTTT
cdr3_aa: CASSYDSNQPQHF
v_call: TRBV6-6
d_call: .
j_call: TRBJ1-5
clone_size: few

cdr3_nt: TGCGCCAGCAGCTTGGACAGTACGTCCTACGAGCAGTACTTC
cdr3_aa: CASSLDSTSYEQYF
v_call: TRBV5-1
d_call: .
j_call: TRBJ2-7
clone_size: few

cdr3_nt: TGTGCCAGCAGTTACTCACCCGGGGCCAATGAGCAGTTCTTC
cdr3_aa: CASSYSPGANEQFF
v_call: TRBV6-6
d_call: .
j_call: TRBJ2-1
clone_size: .

cdr3_nt: TGTGCCAGCAGTCCGCCGGGACACCGCACAGATACGCAGTATTTT
cdr3_aa: CASSPPGHRTDTQYF
v_call: TRBV27
d_call: .
j_call: TRBJ2-3
clone_size: .

cdr3_nt: TGTGCCAGCAGTAGGACTAGCGGGGTGAACGGGGAGCTGTTTTTT
cdr3_aa: CASSRTSGVNGELFF
v_call: TRBV2
d_call: TRBD2
j_call: TRBJ2-2
clone_size: few

cdr3_nt: TGTGCCAGCAGCCAAGTCTACGCGCCGGGACAGGGAGCTAACTATGGCTACACCTTC
cdr3_aa: CASSQVYAPGQGANYGYTF
v_call: TRBV4-2
d_call: TRBD1
j_call: TRBJ1-2
clone_size: few

cdr3_nt: TGTGCCAGCAGTGATTTCAGTTTTGGCTACACCTTC
cdr3_aa: CASSDFSFGYTF
v_call: TRBV2
d_call: .
j_call: TRBJ1-2
clone_size: few

cdr3_nt: TGTGCCAGCAGCCCCCTACTGTTCGACAGCTCCTACGAGCAGTACTTC
cdr3_aa: CASSPLLFDSSYEQYF
v_call: TRBV13
d_call: .
j_call: TRBJ2-7
clone_size: .

cdr3_nt: TGTGCCAGCTCACCAAACAGGGGAGTCTATGGCTACACCTTC
cdr3_aa: CASSPNRGVYGYTF
v_call: TRBV18
d_call: TRBD1
j_call: TRBJ1-2
clone_size: few

cdr3_nt: TGTGCCAGCACCGCAGGGACAGGGCTTGGAAACACCATATATTTT
cdr3_aa: CASTAGTGLGNTIYF
v_call: TRBV28
d_call: TRBD1
j_call: TRBJ1-3
clone_size: few

cdr3_nt: TGTGCCAGCTCACCGATCCGGGACACCACTAACTATGGCTACACCTTC
cdr3_aa: CASSPIRDTTNYGYTF
v_call: TRBV18
d_call: .
j_call: TRBJ1-2
clone_size: few

cdr3_nt: TGTGCCAGCAGCACCGACAGCGGGTCCTACGAGCAGTACTTC
cdr3_aa: CASSTDSGSYEQYF
v_call: TRBV5-4
d_call: .
j_call: TRBJ2-7
clone_size: few

cdr3_nt: TGTGCCATCAGGGCTAGACAGGGGGCCCAGGACGGGTCCCTCTACGAGCAGTACTTC
cdr3_aa: CAIRARQGAQDGSLYEQYF
v_call: TRBV10-3
d_call: TRBD1
j_call: TRBJ2-7
clone_size: .

cdr3_nt: TGTGCCAGCAGTCGTACAGGGGGCTCCTACAATGAGCAGTTCTTC
cdr3_aa: CASSRTGGSYNEQFF
v_call: TRBV6-5
d_call: TRBD1
j_call: TRBJ2-1
clone_size: few

cdr3_nt: TGTGCCAGCAGTGATCCGACAGGGTCAGGAGAGACCCAGTACTTC
cdr3_aa: CASSDPTGSGETQYF
v_call: TRBV25-1
d_call: TRBD1
j_call: TRBJ2-5
clone_size: .

cdr3_nt: TGTGCCAGCAGCTCCTTATACGAGCAGTACTTC
cdr3_aa: CASSSLYEQYF
v_call: TRBV7-2
d_call: .
j_call: TRBJ2-7
clone_size: .

cdr3_nt: TGTGCCAGCAGCTCGGGACAGGGGGCGGATGAGCAGTTCTTC
cdr3_aa: CASSSGQGADEQFF
v_call: TRBV5-6
d_call: TRBD1
j_call: TRBJ2-1
clone_size: few

cdr3_nt: TGTGCCAGTCACAGAGGGAACTACAATGAGCAGTTCTTC
cdr3_aa: CASHRGNYNEQFF
v_call: TRBV2
d_call: .
j_call: TRBJ2-1
clone_size: .

cdr3_nt: TGCAGCGTTGAAGGGGAGGCGAGCTCCTACAATGAGCAGTTCTTC
cdr3_aa: CSVEGEASSYNEQFF
v_call: TRBV29-1
d_call: .
j_call: TRBJ2-1
clone_size: few

cdr3_nt: TGCGCCAGCGCGCTAGGACAACTTCAAGAGACCCAGTACTTC
cdr3_aa: CASALGQLQETQYF
v_call: TRBV5-1
d_call: .
j_call: TRBJ2-5
clone_size: .

cdr3_nt: TGTGCCAGCAGCGCCGCAGGGTCCTCTGGAAACACCATATATTTT
cdr3_aa: CASSAAGSSGNTIYF
v_call: TRBV7-9
d_call: .
j_call: TRBJ1-3
clone_size: .

cdr3_nt: TGTGCCAGCAGTTTGGCCGCTAGCGGGGGCTACGAGCAGTACTTC
cdr3_aa: CASSLAASGGYEQYF
v_call: TRBV6-5
d_call: TRBD2
j_call: TRBJ2-7
clone_size: .

cdr3_nt: TGTGCCTGGGGCTCCGGGACAGGGAATGAGCAGTTCTTC
cdr3_aa: CAWGSGTGNEQFF
v_call: TRBV30
d_call: TRBD1
j_call: TRBJ2-1
clone_size: few

cdr3_nt: TGCAGCGTCAGGCCAAAAGATTACGAGCAGTACTTC
cdr3_aa: CSVRPKDYEQYF
v_call: TRBV29-1
d_call: .
j_call: TRBJ2-7
clone_size: .